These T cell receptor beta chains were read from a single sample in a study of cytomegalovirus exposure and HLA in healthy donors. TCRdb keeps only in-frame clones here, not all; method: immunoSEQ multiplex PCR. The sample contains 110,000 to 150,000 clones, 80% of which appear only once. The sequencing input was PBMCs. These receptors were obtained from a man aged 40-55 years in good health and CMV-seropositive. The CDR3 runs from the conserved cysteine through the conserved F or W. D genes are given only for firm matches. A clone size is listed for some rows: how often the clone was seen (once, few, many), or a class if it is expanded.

TGTGCCAGTAGTATAGGCGGCAATCAGCCCCAGCATTTT	CASSIGGNQPQHF	TRBJ1-5	-	-	TRBV19
TGTGCCAGCAGGGGACAGGTTCCCTACGAGCAGTACTTC	CASRGQVPYEQYF	TRBJ2-7	-	TRBD1	TRBV7-9
TGCGCCAGCAGCCCTATGGGAGACCGCAACTATGGCTACACCTTC	CASSPMGDRNYGYTF	TRBJ1-2	-	-	TRBV4-1
TGTGCCAGCAGTTTTGGAGGCTCTGGAAACACCATATATTTT	CASSFGGSGNTIYF	TRBJ1-3	-	-	TRBV6-1
TGTGCCAGCTCACCCCAGTACCAAGAGACCCAGTACTTC	CASSPQYQETQYF	TRBJ2-5	-	-	TRBV18
TGTGCTAGCAACCTCCAGGGGAGAGGAAATCAGCCCCAGCATTTT	CASNLQGRGNQPQHF	TRBJ1-5	-	-	TRBV6-6
TGTGCCAGCAGCGCCCCGGGTCCTGGAGGAGAGACCCAGTACTTC	CASSAPGPGGETQYF	TRBJ2-5	-	-	TRBV9
TGTGCCAGCAGTATGTTTCTAAGCTCCTACAATGAGCAGTTCTTC	CASSMFLSSYNEQFF	TRBJ2-1	-	-	TRBV25-1
TGCAGCGTCGGGACTAGCGGGGGGCCGGGAGAGACCCAGTACTTC	CSVGTSGGPGETQYF	TRBJ2-5	few	TRBD2	TRBV29-1
TGTGCCAGCAGCTTGGGAGCCAGGGGATACTACGAGCAGTACTTC	CASSLGARGYYEQYF	TRBJ2-7	-	-	TRBV11-2
TGTGCCAGTAGTTTCCCTTGGGACAGTAACTATGGCTACACCTTC	CASSFPWDSNYGYTF	TRBJ1-2	-	TRBD1	TRBV19
TGTGCCAGCAGCCAAGATAGGTACAGGGGAAGAACTGAAGCTTTCTTT	CASSQDRYRGRTEAFF	TRBJ1-1	-	TRBD1	TRBV14
TGCGCCAGCAGCTTACAGGTCTCTGGAAACACCATATATTTT	CASSLQVSGNTIYF	TRBJ1-3	few	-	TRBV5-1
TGTGCCAGCAGCCAAGGGGGCGGCCCCTACGAGCAGTACTTC	CASSQGGGPYEQYF	TRBJ2-7	-	-	TRBV4-2
TGTGCCAGCTCACCAGCACAGGGCCTACTCTCCTACGAGCAGTACTTC	CASSPAQGLLSYEQYF	TRBJ2-7	-	-	TRBV18
TGTGCCAGCAGCTTGGGGGGAGGCGGGAGACCCCGAGAGACCCAGTACTTC	CASSLGGGGRPRETQYF	TRBJ2-5	-	TRBD2	TRBV5-4
TGTGCCAGCAGTTATAAAGGGGAAGGCTACACCTTC	CASSYKGEGYTF	TRBJ1-2	-	-	TRBV6-6
TGTGCCAGCTCACTACTACAGGGGGCTAATTCACCCCTCCACTTT	CASSLLQGANSPLHF	TRBJ1-6	-	TRBD1	TRBV18
TGCGCCAGCAGCTTCGCAGGGCGGGGACAGGGTTACTCTCGGGTTCCCTACGAGCAGTACTTC	CASSFAGRGQGYSRVPYEQYF	TRBJ2-7	-	TRBD1	TRBV5-1
TGTGCCAGCAGTCCCGTGGGGACAGCCATCAATCAGCCCCAGCATTTT	CASSPVGTAINQPQHF	TRBJ1-5	-	TRBD1	TRBV28
TGTGCCAGCAGCAAGAACACTGAAGCTTTCTTT	CASSKNTEAFF	TRBJ1-1	-	-	TRBV6-5
TGTGCCAGCAGTGTTACTCGGGGGGCCCTAGGAGCTTTCTTT	CASSVTRGALGAFF	TRBJ1-1	once	-	TRBV2
TGCGCCAGCAGCCGCACTATTTTCGAGGTTAAACATGAGCAGTTCTTC	CASSRTIFEVKHEQFF	TRBJ2-1	-	-	TRBV4-1
TGTGCCAGCCGACAGGGGGCAGCGGACTACGAGCAGTACTTC	CASRQGAADYEQYF	TRBJ2-7	-	TRBD1	TRBV5-8
TGTGCCAGTAGACGGACCCAGGGGCTTGGAAACACCATATATTTT	CASRRTQGLGNTIYF	TRBJ1-3	few	-	TRBV19
TGTGCCAGCAGCTCGGGATTTCAAGAGACCCAGTACTTC	CASSSGFQETQYF	TRBJ2-5	-	-	TRBV5-6
TGTGCCAGCAGATATGAGGGGGCGAGCACTGAAGCTTTCTTT	CASRYEGASTEAFF	TRBJ1-1	-	TRBD1	TRBV11-3
TGTGCCAGCAGTTTAGCTCTACGCTACACCTTC	CASSLALRYTF	TRBJ1-2	-	-	TRBV28
TGTGCCAGCAGCTTATCCTTCAGGAACACCGGGGAGCTGTTTTTT	CASSLSFRNTGELFF	TRBJ2-2	few	-	TRBV7-8
TGCGCCAGCAGTCCCCCCCCCAGGATGCGCCATCAGCCCCAGCATTTT	CASSPPPRMRHQPQHF	TRBJ1-5	-	-	TRBV23-1
TGTGCCACCAGCAGAGATTTAGCAGGGCGATTCTTC	CATSRDLAGRFF	TRBJ2-1	medium-sized	-	TRBV15
TGTGCCAGCAGCGTGCCCCCGACACGGATCTACAATGAGCAGTTCTTC	CASSVPPTRIYNEQFF	TRBJ2-1	-	-	TRBV5-6
TGCAGCGGTCAGAACACTGAAGCTTTCTTT	CSGQNTEAFF	TRBJ1-1	-	-	TRBV29-1
TGTGCCAGCAGCTATAGCGGGGGAAGGACAGATACGCAGTATTTT	CASSYSGGRTDTQYF	TRBJ2-3	-	TRBD2	TRBV7-3
TGCGCCAGCAGCTTGGATAGGCGGGGAGGCACCTTC	CASSLDRRGGTF	TRBJ1-2	-	-	TRBV5-1
TGTGCCAGCATCCCCGCACAAGGGGTAAGCTCCTACAATGAGCAGTTCTTC	CASIPAQGVSSYNEQFF	TRBJ2-1	-	-	TRBV9
TGTGCCAGCAGTGAATACTTTCAGGGGGCGTCCCACGCGTTTAATGAAAAACTGTTTTTT	CASSEYFQGASHAFNEKLFF	TRBJ1-4	-	TRBD1	TRBV2
TGTGCCAGTAGTATAGATCGTGCGGCCAATTCACCCCTCCACTTT	CASSIDRAANSPLHF	TRBJ1-6	-	-	TRBV19
TGTGCCAGCAGCTCCGGACAGCTACAAAGTGGAAACACCATATATTTT	CASSSGQLQSGNTIYF	TRBJ1-3	-	-	TRBV5-5
TGCAGCGTTGTACCCCCTGACAGGGCAAATGAGCAGTTCTTC	CSVVPPDRANEQFF	TRBJ2-1	once	TRBD1	TRBV29-1
TGTGCCATCAGGCAAGGACAGGGGGGCGGCTACACCTTC	CAIRQGQGGGYTF	TRBJ1-2	-	TRBD1	TRBV10-3
TGCGCCAGCAGCAGCATCCACCTTGAGGACAGGGGGCGGGAGCAGTACTTC	CASSSIHLEDRGREQYF	TRBJ2-7	-	TRBD1	TRBV4-1
TGTGCCAGCAGCTTACAGGGTGGCGATCAGCCCCAGCATTTT	CASSLQGGDQPQHF	TRBJ1-5	once	-	TRBV7-6
TGTGCCAGCAGCCCCGATTGGGGGGATGGCTCACCCCTCCACTTT	CASSPDWGDGSPLHF	TRBJ1-6	-	-	TRBV7-2
TGTGCCAGCAGCCGATTACTAGCGGGAGGGACAGATACGCAGTATTTT	CASSRLLAGGTDTQYF	TRBJ2-3	-	TRBD2	TRBV13
TGTGCCAGCAGCCCAGTCCAGATGGTTACAGATACGCAGTATTTT	CASSPVQMVTDTQYF	TRBJ2-3	-	-	TRBV6-6
TGCAGCGTTGTGACTAGTGTCTTCCAAACCTACGAGCAGTACTTC	CSVVTSVFQTYEQYF	TRBJ2-7	once	-	TRBV29-1
TGTGCCAGCAGTAATTACAGGGCCTCCGGGGAGCTGTTTTTT	CASSNYRASGELFF	TRBJ2-2	-	-	TRBV6-5
TGTGCCAGCAGCTTATCACGTCCCGGGACAGGGGTGGATACGCAGTATTTT	CASSLSRPGTGVDTQYF	TRBJ2-3	-	TRBD1	TRBV7-6
TGTGCCTGGAGTGACAGCTCCTACGAGCAGTACTTC	CAWSDSSYEQYF	TRBJ2-7	-	-	TRBV30
TGTGCCAGCAGCCTAAGCGGCGGGCCCCAGCATTTT	CASSLSGGPQHF	TRBJ1-5	once	-	TRBV7-2
TGTGCCAGCAGGTATAGGGGAGGAACCTATAATTCACCCCTCCACTTT	CASRYRGGTYNSPLHF	TRBJ1-6	-	-	TRBV7-9
TGTGCCAGCAGCTTAAGGACACCTAACACCGGGGAGCTGTTTTTT	CASSLRTPNTGELFF	TRBJ2-2	few	-	TRBV7-8
TGCGCCAGCAGCCAACTAGCGACAGGGTTAAACGAGCAGTACTTC	CASSQLATGLNEQYF	TRBJ2-7	once	-	TRBV4-1